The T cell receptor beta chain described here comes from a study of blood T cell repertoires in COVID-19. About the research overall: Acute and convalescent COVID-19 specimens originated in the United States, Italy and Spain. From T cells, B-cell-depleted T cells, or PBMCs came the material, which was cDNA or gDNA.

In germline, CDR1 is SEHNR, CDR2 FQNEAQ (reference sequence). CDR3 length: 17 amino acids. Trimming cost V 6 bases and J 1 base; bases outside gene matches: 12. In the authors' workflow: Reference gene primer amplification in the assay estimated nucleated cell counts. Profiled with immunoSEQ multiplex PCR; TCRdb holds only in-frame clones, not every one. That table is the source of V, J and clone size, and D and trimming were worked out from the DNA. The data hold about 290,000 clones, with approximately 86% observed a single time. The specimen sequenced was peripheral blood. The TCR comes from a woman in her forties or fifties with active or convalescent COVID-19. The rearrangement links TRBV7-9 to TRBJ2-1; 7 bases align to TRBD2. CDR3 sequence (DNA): TGTGCCAGCAGTCATCCGCCGCGCGGGAGTTCCTACAATGAGCAGTTCTTC. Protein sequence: CASSHPPRGSSYNEQFF.